This TCR beta chain was retrieved from a study of human T cells and chemical hapten exposure (dated by TCRdb to the early 2020s). The study in broad terms: For sensitization, 2% DPC in acetone was applied to a 2 cm by 2 cm area of upper inner arm skin. Throughout the study period of roughly 24 weeks, patients also received therapeutic DPC doses to the scalp every week. Patch testing was done on the upper back using Finn chambers containing 0.01% DPC, and results were scored after 6 days according to International Contact Dermatitis Research Group standards. The patient cohort, mostly female, included alopecia areata with under or over 50% scalp involvement, alopecia totalis and alopecia universalis. The libraries were sequenced as a pool, and the TCR yield per sample differed mostly because of small variations in library volumes within the pool. The study tracked peripheral blood TCR repertoire changes in vivo during primary and secondary sensitization to the hapten diphenylcyclopropenone (DPC) in alopecia patients. Blood samples were taken from patients before sensitization (week 0) and then at 2, 6 and about 24 weeks after DPC sensitization. Approximately 30 alopecia patients provided blood for TCR sequencing at one to four time points (pre-sensitization, 2, 6 and 24 weeks).

Overall study results and their limits: After repeated subsampling, changes were observed in the strength of the expansion versus patch-test correlation and in the threshold at which the correlation became significant. No change with DPC sensitization was found in the number of TCRs above 1 in 1000 frequency, and no evidence of global repertoire structure alterations was found. Patch test score was positively correlated with the number of PT1 expanded TCRs, with significance at thresholds 8, 16 and 32 but not at 4. Alopecia, a presumed autoimmune disease, was present in all patients, so the immune response of the patients might differ from that of healthy individuals. Compared with pre-sensitization or healthy control sets, expanded TCRs formed significantly more large CDR3 similarity clusters, which is consistent with antigen-driven responses.

V and J are trimmed by 6 bases and 1 base, and the gene matches miss 6 bases of the junction. Counted from cysteine to phenylalanine, this CDR3 has 15 amino acids. The retained sequence is limited to the CDR3, 45 bases, with the frame set at the first base. CDR1 and CDR2 are drawn from the germline V gene (reference sequence): MNHEY, SMNVEV. The sample holds many counts of this clonotype. Its antigen is still unknown. No base qualities exist here, and no much larger clone lies one base off it. In light of the paper, this sample's time point label describes: pre-sensitization, week 0. The treatment or condition label on this specimen signifies: therapeutic diphenylcyclopropenone sensitization with weekly scalp DPC. Blood at each patch-test visit was drawn before the patch test was applied. Patients were considered eligible if aged 18 to 70, diagnosed with alopecia and deemed suitable for DPC therapy, and patients were excluded if pregnant. Total RNA was extracted from unfractionated whole blood collected in Tempus Blood RNA tubes.

Library preparation used RACE. The instrument was a NextSeq 500. During library preparation, unique molecular identifiers were attached to individual cDNA molecules so that TCRs could be counted quantitatively and reproducibly. Both TCR alpha and TCR beta chains were sequenced from each blood RNA sample. On the authors' methods: The median number of TCRs per sample was 95,638, ranging from roughly 23,224 to 700,000. V, J and CDR3 annotation of the TCR reads was performed with the Decombinator software suite. Every sample was subsampled to the same number of TCRs (28,000) for the PS versus PT1 abundance plots. TCRs were defined as expanded if absent before sensitization and observed at least eight times at the 2-week time point. The public sequencing data were trimmed at Q25 with fastp and processed into clonotypes with MiXCR by TCRdb, which kept only in-frame beta chains. A single entry per CDR3 protein holds the most common genes and DNA from its merged rows. These V and J calls are TCRdb output, not the study's own analysis. This sample holds about 59,000 distinct CDR3 sequences; roughly 12% were observed only once. The ten biggest clones cover roughly 4% of the sample.

The source material was whole blood, sampled in connection with sensitization to the hapten diphenylcyclopropenone (DPC). The receptor was isolated from a woman aged 40 to 50 with alopecia areata. Some clones in this sample may be carry-over from other donors' samples. The chain employs TRBV27 and TRBJ1-5; TRBD1 lines up with 7 middle nucleotides. The bases are TGTGCCAGCAGCCAACAGGGGAACAGCAATCAGCCCCAGCATTTT. It codes for CASSQQGNSNQPQHF.